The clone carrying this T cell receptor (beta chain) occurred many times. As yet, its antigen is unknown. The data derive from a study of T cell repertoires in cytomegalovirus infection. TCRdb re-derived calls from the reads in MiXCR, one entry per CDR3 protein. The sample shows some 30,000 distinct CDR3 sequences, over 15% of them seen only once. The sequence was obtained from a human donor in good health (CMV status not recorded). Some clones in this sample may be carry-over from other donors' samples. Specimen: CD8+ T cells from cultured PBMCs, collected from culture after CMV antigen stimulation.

The CDR3 spells CASSLTHATNEKLFF. The CDR3 nucleotides are TGTGCCAGCAGCTTAACCCATGCAACTAATGAAAAACTGTTTTTT. The chain combines TRBV7-9 with TRBJ1-4, with no clear D. Germline V gene lookup returns CDR1 SEHNR and CDR2 FQNEAQ (reference sequence). The length of the CDR3 is 15 residues. Trimming pared 2 bases from V and 0 bases from J, leaving 7 bases between.